This T cell receptor beta chain was sequenced for a study of cytomegalovirus exposure and HLA in healthy donors. With 3 bases clipped from V and 2 bases from J, the junction kept 4 bases outside the gene matches. The CDR3 covers 15 residues. The germline V gene encodes CDR1 PRHDT and CDR2 FYEKMQ (reference sequence). Researchers ran the PCR with 60 Vbeta and 13 Jbeta primers. This table comes from immunoSEQ multiplex PCR, and its TCRdb copy is limited to in-frame clones, with some not included. The table lists under 150,000 clones, 81% of them singletons, with 3.9% in the top ten. This clone was seen a few times.

The specimen was PBMCs. This sequence joins TRBV13 and TRBJ2-1; TRBD2 matches 7 bases. This receptor was taken from a woman in her 30s in good health and CMV-seronegative. The CDR3 DNA reads TGTGCCAGCAGCTTTAGCGGGTCGGCCTACAATGAGCAGTTCTTC. Its protein is CASSFSGSAYNEQFF.